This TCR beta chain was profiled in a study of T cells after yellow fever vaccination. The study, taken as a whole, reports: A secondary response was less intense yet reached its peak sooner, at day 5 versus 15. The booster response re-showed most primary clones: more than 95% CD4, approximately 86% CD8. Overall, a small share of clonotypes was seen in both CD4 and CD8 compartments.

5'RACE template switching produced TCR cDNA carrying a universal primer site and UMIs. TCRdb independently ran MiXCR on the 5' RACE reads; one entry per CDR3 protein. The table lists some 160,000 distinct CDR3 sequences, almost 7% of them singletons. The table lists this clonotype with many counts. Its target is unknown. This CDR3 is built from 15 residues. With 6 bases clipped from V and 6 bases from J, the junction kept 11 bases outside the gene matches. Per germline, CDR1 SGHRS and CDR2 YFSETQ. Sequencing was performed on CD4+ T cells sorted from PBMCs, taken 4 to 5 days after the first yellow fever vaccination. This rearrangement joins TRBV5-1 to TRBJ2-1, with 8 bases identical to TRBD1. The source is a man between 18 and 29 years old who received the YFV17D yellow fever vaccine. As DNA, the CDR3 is TGCGCCAGCACACCCTGGACAGGGTCGGCCAATGAGCAGTTCTTC. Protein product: CASTPWTGSANEQFF.